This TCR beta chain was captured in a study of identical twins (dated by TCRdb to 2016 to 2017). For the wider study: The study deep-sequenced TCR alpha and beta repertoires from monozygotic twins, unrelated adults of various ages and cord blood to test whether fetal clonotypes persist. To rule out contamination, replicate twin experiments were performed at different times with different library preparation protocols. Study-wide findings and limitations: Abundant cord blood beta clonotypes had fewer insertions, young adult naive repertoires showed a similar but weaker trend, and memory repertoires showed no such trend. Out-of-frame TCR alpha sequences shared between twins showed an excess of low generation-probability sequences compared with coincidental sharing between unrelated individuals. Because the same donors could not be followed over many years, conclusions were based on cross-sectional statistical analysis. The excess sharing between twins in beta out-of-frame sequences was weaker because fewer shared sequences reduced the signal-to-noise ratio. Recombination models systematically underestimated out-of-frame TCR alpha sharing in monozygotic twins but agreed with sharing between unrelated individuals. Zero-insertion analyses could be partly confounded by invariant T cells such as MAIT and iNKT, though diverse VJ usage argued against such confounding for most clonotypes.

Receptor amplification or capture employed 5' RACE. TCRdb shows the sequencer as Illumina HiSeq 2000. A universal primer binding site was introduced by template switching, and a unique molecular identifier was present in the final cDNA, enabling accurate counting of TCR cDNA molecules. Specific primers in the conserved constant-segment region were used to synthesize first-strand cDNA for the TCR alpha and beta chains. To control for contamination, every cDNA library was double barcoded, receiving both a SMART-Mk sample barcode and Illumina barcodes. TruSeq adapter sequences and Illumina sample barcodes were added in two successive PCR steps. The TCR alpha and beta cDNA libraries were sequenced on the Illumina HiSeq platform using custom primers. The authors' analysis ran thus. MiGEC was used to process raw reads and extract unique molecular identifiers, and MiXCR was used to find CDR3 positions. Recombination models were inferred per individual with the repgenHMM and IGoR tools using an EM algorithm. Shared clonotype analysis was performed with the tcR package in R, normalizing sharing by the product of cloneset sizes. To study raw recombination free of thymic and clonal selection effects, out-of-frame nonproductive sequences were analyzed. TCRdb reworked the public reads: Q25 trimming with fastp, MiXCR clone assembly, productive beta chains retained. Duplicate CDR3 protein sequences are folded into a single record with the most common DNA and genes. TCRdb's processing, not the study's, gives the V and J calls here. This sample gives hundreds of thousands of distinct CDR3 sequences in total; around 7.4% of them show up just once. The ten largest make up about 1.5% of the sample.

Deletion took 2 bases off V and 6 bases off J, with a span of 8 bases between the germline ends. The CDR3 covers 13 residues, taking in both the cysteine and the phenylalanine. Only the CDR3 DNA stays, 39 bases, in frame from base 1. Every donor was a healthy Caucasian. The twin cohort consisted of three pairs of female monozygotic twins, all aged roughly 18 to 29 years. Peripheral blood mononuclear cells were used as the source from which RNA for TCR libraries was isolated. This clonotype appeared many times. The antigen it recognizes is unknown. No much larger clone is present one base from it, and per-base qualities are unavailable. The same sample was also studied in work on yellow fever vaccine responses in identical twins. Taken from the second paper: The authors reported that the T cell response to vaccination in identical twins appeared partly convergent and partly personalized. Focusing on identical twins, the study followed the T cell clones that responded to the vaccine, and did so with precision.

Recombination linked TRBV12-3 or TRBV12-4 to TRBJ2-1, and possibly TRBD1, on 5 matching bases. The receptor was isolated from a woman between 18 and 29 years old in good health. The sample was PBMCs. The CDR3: CASSLWGGNEQFF. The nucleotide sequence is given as TGTGCCAGCAGTTTATGGGGCGGCAATGAGCAGTTCTTC.